Following are 13 T cell receptor beta chains from one sample sequenced in a study of blood T cell repertoires in COVID-19. TCRdb keeps only in-frame clones here, not all; method: immunoSEQ multiplex PCR. The repertoire holds 300,000 or so clones, with about 86% as singletons. Sequences were obtained from PBMCs or T cells enriched from blood (not recorded which). These TCRs come from a woman in her thirties or forties with acute COVID-19.

This clone has a single count. The rearrangement joins TRBV5-6 to TRBJ2-1, with D possibly being TRBD2 (5 bases). This CDR3 is built from 16 residues. The germline gives CDR1 SGHDT, CDR2 YYEEEE. The V end was cut by 5 bases, the J end by 2 bases, with 17 bases between. CDR3 bases: TGTGCCAGCAGTTTCTGGACTCATCGCACCTACAATGAGCAGTTCTTC. Its translation is CASSFWTHRTYNEQFF.

This chain connects TRBV4-2 to TRBJ1-4, with D tentatively TRBD1 (6 bases). V lost 2 bases and J 4 bases, leaving 17 bases between the germline ends. Germline V gives CDR1 LGHNA, CDR2 YNFKEQ. CDR3 length: 17 amino acids. Here the CDR3 reads CASSQPTLTGINEKLFF. The CDR3, as DNA: TGTGCCAGCAGCCAACCAACACTGACAGGCATTAATGAAAAACTGTTTTTT.

V usage is TRBV6-2 or TRBV6-3 and J usage is TRBJ2-7; 10 bases are a match to TRBD2. The germline V gene encodes CDR1 MNHEY and CDR2 SVGEGT. V gave up 5 bases and J gave up 6 bases; unmatched junction bases: 10. This CDR3 spans 15 amino acids. The CDR3 is CASSTTGTSVREQYF. CDR3 coding DNA: TGTGCCAGCAGTACCACCGGGACTAGCGTCCGCGAGCAGTACTTC.

The V call is TRBV7-3, the J call TRBJ1-1, with a possible D match to TRBD1 (6 bases). The CDR3 has 14 amino acids. Trimming took 5 bases from V and 7 from J, leaving 17 bases between them. CDR1 SGHTA and CDR2 FQGTGA come from the germline V gene. The CDR3 bases are TGTGCCAGCAGCCCCGCGGGGGGGCAGCTTGAAGCTTTCTTT. As protein: CASSPAGGQLEAFF. Combining the CDR3 with reference TRBV7-3 and TRBJ1-1 gives the whole variable domain GAGVSQTPSNKVTEKGKYVELRCDPISGHTALYWYRQSLGQGPEFLIYFQGTGAADDSGLPNDRFFAVRPEGSVSTLKIQRTERGDSAVYLCASSPAGGQLEAFFGQGTRLTVV.

The rearrangement uses TRBV7-2 and TRBJ2-1, with 10 bases matching TRBD1. Germline assignment: CDR1 SGHTA and CDR2 FQGNSA. This CDR3 region has 16 residues. The junction had 3 bases not matched to a gene; V was cut back by 1 base and J by 3 bases. The CDR3 DNA reads TGTGCCAGCAGCTTAGAAGGGACAGGGGTCTACAATGAGCAGTTCTTC. This gives the protein CASSLEGTGVYNEQFF.

The genes are TRBV5-4 and TRBJ1-2; TRBD1 matches at 10 bases. Germline CDR1 reads SGHNT; CDR2 reads YYREEE (reference sequence). The CDR3 totals 15 residues. V shed 1 base and J 8 bases; nucleotides not matched to a gene: 8. This chain's CDR3 is CASSLSGTGDGGYTF. For the CDR3, the DNA is TGTGCCAGCAGCTTGTCTGGGACAGGGGACGGGGGCTACACCTTC.

The chain has TRBV19 and TRBJ2-3, with a tentative D call TRBD2 (6 bases). The CDR3 length is 16 residues. V lost 6 bases and J lost 4, with 20 bases in between. The germline V gene has CDR1 LNHDA and CDR2 SQIVND (reference sequence). The CDR3 spells CASSREKGGGADTQYF. DNA for the CDR3: TGTGCCAGTAGCCGGGAAAAGGGAGGAGGCGCAGATACGCAGTATTTT. Drawing the rest from reference TRBV19 and TRBJ2-3, the complete variable domain is DGGITQSPKYLFRKEGQNVTLSCEQNLNHDAMYWYRQDPGQGLRLIYYSQIVNDFQKGDIAEGYSVSREKKESFPLTVTSAQKNPTAFYLCASSREKGGGADTQYFGPGTRLTVL.

This chain links TRBV18 with TRBJ2-2; 7 bases agree with TRBD2. This CDR3 spans 15 amino acids. Trimming at V came to 6 bases and at J to 5 bases, leaving 9 bases not matched to a gene. The germline gives CDR1 KGHSH, CDR2 LQKENI. The CDR3 protein is CASSLGTTLTGELFF. CDR3 bases: TGTGCCAGCTCCCTCGGGACTACCCTAACCGGGGAGCTGTTTTTT. The whole variable domain, filled in from reference TRBV18 and TRBJ2-2, reads NAGVMQNPRHLVRRRGQEARLRCSPMKGHSHVYWYRQLPEEGLKFMVYLQKENIIDESGMPKERFSAEFPKEGPSILRIQQVVRGDSAAYFCASSLGTTLTGELFFGEGSRLTVL.

This clone was detected only once. This chain links TRBV7-2 with TRBJ2-1; D may be TRBD2 (6 bases). The CDR3 sequence is 15 residues long. Germline CDR1 is SGHTA and CDR2 is FQGNSA. V lost 1 base and J lost 4, with 11 bases in between. The CDR3 DNA reads as TGTGCCAGCAGCTTAGAGCGTAGCGGTTACAATGAGCAGTTCTTC. The encoded protein is CASSLERSGYNEQFF.

The V gene is TRBV9, the J gene TRBJ2-7, with TRBD2 matching 9 bases. CDR1 and CDR2 (germline): SGDLS, YYNGEE. V dropped 0 bases and J dropped 4; count of bases not matched to a gene: 5. This CDR3 contains 15 residues. The CDR3 bases are TGTGCCAGCAGCGTAGAAGGGACTAGCACTTACGAGCAGTACTTC. Translation: CASSVEGTSTYEQYF.

The V call is TRBV27, the J call TRBJ1-2; a possible D gene is TRBD1 (5 bases). This CDR3 is built from 15 residues. Trimming cost V 3 bases and J 7 bases, with 18 bases left between them. The germline CDR1 and CDR2 sequences are MNHEY and SMNVEV (reference sequence). This chain's CDR3 is CASSFASGGIGGYTF. The CDR3 region has the DNA TGTGCCAGCAGTTTCGCCTCCGGGGGTATCGGTGGCTACACCTTC.

V gene TRBV4-3 combines with J gene TRBJ2-3, with 8 bases identical to TRBD2. The CDR3 sequence is 15 residues long. CDR1 and CDR2 (germline): LGHNA, YSLEER. The V gene end was trimmed by 4 bases and the J gene end by 2 bases; junction bases not matched to a gene: 5. CDR3 loop: CASSPLAGNTDTQYF. The CDR3 nucleotides read TGCGCCAGCAGCCCGTTAGCGGGGAACACAGATACGCAGTATTTT.

This chain connects TRBV4-1 to TRBJ2-4; tentative D call: TRBD1 (6 bases). This CDR3 has 15 amino acids. CDR1 and CDR2 from the germline V gene are MGHRA and YSYEKL. V was shortened by 0 bases and J by 6 bases, with 12 bases between the two germline ends. The CDR3 here is CASSQDVEGGNIQYF. The DNA for the CDR3 is TGCGCCAGCAGCCAAGATGTCGAAGGGGGAAACATTCAGTACTTC.